The clone carrying this T cell receptor (beta chain) has more than one count but fewer than ten. The data are from a study of PD-L1 blockade in urothelial cancer. Clones were read by immunoSEQ multiplex PCR, and TCRdb kept only the in-frame ones, dropping some. The sample lists roughly 91,000 clones, about 84% seen once, with 13% to 15% in the top ten. Germline V lookup: CDR1 LGHNA, CDR2 YSLEER. The ends were cut back, 0 bases at V and 8 bases at J, with 16 bases in the middle. This CDR3 is 15 amino acids long. As to time point: pretreatment peripheral blood. Here the sequenced sample was PBMCs, taken around atezolizumab (anti-PD-L1) treatment. This TCR was recovered from a man aged 60-69 years with urothelial cancer. The chain is built from TRBV4-3 and TRBJ1-1; the D gene is possibly TRBD1 (5 bases). The DNA for the CDR3 is TGCGCCAGCAGCCAAGATTCAGGGCGGAACAGGGAAGCTTTCTTT. The encoded protein is CASSQDSGRNREAFF.